The TCR beta chain described here comes from a study of shared clonotypes between healthy human individuals. Whole-study results and caveats: Memory subsets had estimated richness that was generally smaller than that of naive subsets. Non-shared clonotypes had lower generation probabilities than clonotypes shared by all four sorted-subset donors.

This clone has at least ten counts. Its antigen is not known. The assay ran at deep level. TCRdb's table, derived via immunoSEQ multiplex PCR, lists solely in-frame clones and lacks some. In the table there are roughly 660,000 clones, less than 95% of which are singletons. CD8 memory cells included CD45RO+ cells plus CCR7-negative CD45RA+ TemRA cells. The CDR3 is 16 amino acids. Germline values: CDR1 MRHNA, CDR2 SNTAGT. The V segment lost 5 bases and the J segment 2 bases; nucleotides outside the gene matches: 9. The sample consisted of memory CD8+ T cells from PBMCs. As for subset: CD45RO+ cells pooled with CCR7-negative TemRA cells. This TCR was sampled from a man between 18 and 35 years old in good health. Some clones in this sample may be carry-over from other donors' samples. The chain has TRBV6-4 and TRBJ2-1; 7 bases line up with TRBD1. CDR3: CASSYSGTEAYNEQFF. CDR3 nucleotides: TGTGCCAGCAGTTATTCCGGGACAGAAGCCTACAATGAGCAGTTCTTC.